This T cell receptor (beta chain) stems from a study of patients and donors after allogeneic stem cell transplantation. This clonotype was counted a single time. CDR3 size: 16 residues. Germline CDR1 reads MDHEN; CDR2 reads SYDVKM. Unmatched junction bases numbered 14, after V lost 5 bases and J lost 14 bases. TCRdb recomputed calls from the RT-PCR reads with MiXCR, one row per CDR3 protein. The sample yields over 150,000 distinct CDR3 sequences, more than 35% seen once. The sample taken for sequencing was blood, either unsorted or a sorted T cell fraction (not recorded which). The V gene is TRBV28, the J gene TRBJ2-1; 14 bases line up with TRBD2. The receptor was isolated from a human donor who was either an allogeneic HSCT recipient or a stem cell or donor lymphocyte infusion donor (not recorded which). It is not recorded whose cells these are; they may come from a transplant donor. CDR3 loop: CASSPPGLAGVYPEFF. The CDR3 nucleotides are TGTGCCAGCAGTCCACCGGGACTAGCGGGAGTATACCCGGAGTTCTTC. The variable domain in full, completed from reference TRBV28 and TRBJ2-1, reads DVKVTQSSRYLVKRTGEKVFLECVQDMDHENMFWYRQDPGLGLRLIYFSYDVKMKEKGDIPEGYSVSREKKERFSLILESASTNQTSMYLCASSPPGLAGVYPEFFGPGTRLTVL.